These 17 T cell receptor beta chains share one sample of origin, sequenced in a study of blood T cell repertoires in COVID-19. Profiling relied on immunoSEQ multiplex PCR, and the TCRdb table lists in-frame clones only, not all of them. The table lists 140,000 to 150,000 clones, roughly 80% of them singletons, with approximately 3.5% in the top ten. The sequenced sample was peripheral blood. These receptors all come from a man aged 70-80 years who had recovered from COVID-19.

V and J are TRBV15 and TRBJ2-1; D ambiguous. CDR3 size: 15 residues. In germline, CDR1 is LNHNV, CDR2 YYDKDF (reference sequence). V was cut by 1 base and J by 2 bases, with 9 bases left in between. The CDR3 is CATSRGDSPYNEQFF. The CDR3 nucleotides read TGTGCCACCAGCAGAGGAGACTCCCCCTACAATGAGCAGTTCTTC.

The J gene is TRBJ1-1, the V gene TRBV10-3, with D perhaps matching TRBD1 (6 bases). The V gene lost 4 bases and the J gene lost 1 base, with 13 bases spanning the gap. CDR1 and CDR2 (germline): ENHRY, SYGVKD. CDR3 length: 15 residues. Here the CDR3 reads CAISVGGPGNTEAFF. In nucleotides, the CDR3 is TGTGCCATCAGTGTCGGGGGGCCGGGGAACACTGAAGCTTTCTTT.

The chain employs TRBV9 and TRBJ2-3; weak D call: TRBD2 (6 bases). Trimming left V 0 bases short and J 2 bases short, with 13 bases between. Germline loops: CDR1 SGDLS, CDR2 YYNGEE. CDR3 length: 16 amino acids. The CDR3: CASSVVASEYTDTQYF. CDR3 DNA: TGTGCCAGCAGCGTAGTGGCTAGCGAGTACACAGATACGCAGTATTTT.

The chain uses TRBV29-1 and TRBJ2-1, with 11 bases aligning to TRBD1. V lost 4 bases, J lost 6 bases, and 2 bases stayed unmatched. Germline assignment: CDR1 SQVTM and CDR2 ANQGSEA. The CDR3 loop spans 13 amino acids. CDR3 region: CSVGTGGFNEQFF. CDR3 bases: TGCAGCGTTGGGACAGGGGGCTTCAATGAGCAGTTCTTC.

The rearrangement uses TRBV21-1 and TRBJ2-7; the DNA was not used to check the table's D call, TRBD2. TRBV21-1 is designated a pseudogene. The CDR3 runs 14 residues. The CDR3: CASSKGRRLLEQYF. The CDR3, as DNA: TGTGCCAGCAGCAAAGGGAGACGACTTCTCGAGCAGTACTTC.

The V call is TRBV18, the J call TRBJ2-3; TRBD2 aligns across 11 bases. The junction had 12 bases not matched to a gene; V was cut back by 4 bases and J by 3 bases. The V gene's germline CDR1 is KGHSH and CDR2 LQKENI. This CDR3 spans 18 amino acids. In DNA form, the CDR3 reads TGTGCCAGCTCACTCTACCCAGCGGGGACTAGCGGAACAGATACGCAGTATTTT. It is translated as CASSLYPAGTSGTDTQYF.

The chain combines TRBV5-3 with TRBJ2-3, with 7 bases matching TRBD2. TRBV5-3 carries the ORF label, with uncertain function. The CDR3 is 16 residues long. Trimming at V came to 4 bases and at J to 2 bases, leaving 10 bases not matched to a gene. As DNA, the CDR3 is TGTGCCAGAAGCAAACTAGCGAGAAGGTTCACAGATACGCAGTATTTT. Translated: CARSKLARRFTDTQYF.

The rearrangement uses TRBV27 and TRBJ2-5; 10 bases match TRBD2. Germline CDR1 is MNHEY and CDR2 is SMNVEV (reference sequence). The CDR3 sequence is 15 residues long. The J segment lost 5 bases and the V segment lost 6 bases, leaving 9 bases of the junction unmatched. CDR3 amino acids: CASSQLAGAPETQYF. The CDR3 DNA follows: TGTGCCAGCAGCCAGCTAGCGGGAGCCCCCGAGACCCAGTACTTC.

In this sample, this clone turned up a few times. The chain combines TRBV11-3 with TRBJ2-7; the D gene is possibly TRBD1 (5 bases). The CDR3 has 12 amino acids. V dropped 1 base and J dropped 6 bases, with 7 bases sitting between them. Germline V CDR1 and CDR2: SGHNT, YENEEA. This chain's CDR3 is CASSLGGSEQYF. The CDR3 DNA reads as TGTGCCAGCAGCTTAGGGGGCAGCGAGCAGTACTTC. The full variable domain, in which reference TRBV11-3 and TRBJ2-7 provide the parts outside the CDR3, is EAGVVQSPRYKIIEKKQPVAFWCNPISGHNTLYWYLQNLGQGPELLIRYENEEAVDDSQLPKDRFSAERLKGVDSTLKIQPAELGDSAVYLCASSLGGSEQYFGPGTRLTVT.

This clone was seen only once. The CDR3 DNA reads as TGTGCCAGCAGCTCGGGACAGGACTTTAATTCACCCCTCCACTTT. Its protein is CASSSGQDFNSPLHF. This rearrangement joins TRBV7-6 to TRBJ1-6, with TRBD1 matching 8 bases. Losses at the gene ends were 4 bases for V and 6 bases for J; bases not matched to a gene: 5. Germline V gene data show CDR1 as SGHVS and CDR2 as FNYEAQ. The CDR3 loop spans 15 amino acids. Complete variable domain (other parts from reference TRBV7-6 and TRBJ1-6): GAGVSQSPRYKVTKRGQDVALRCDPISGHVSLYWYRQALGQGPEFLTYFNYEAQQDKSGLPNDRFSAERPEGSISTLTIQRTEQRDSAMYRCASSSGQDFNSPLHFGNGTRLTVT.

The genes are TRBV6-1 and TRBJ2-1; 10 bases map to TRBD2. V lost 3 bases, J lost 7 bases, and 12 bases stayed unmatched. This CDR3 is 17 amino acids long. Germline-derived CDR1 and CDR2 are MNHNS and SASEGT. The DNA of the CDR3 is TGTGCCAGCAGTGATCCGGCCCTAGCGGGAGTGGGGAATGAGCAGTTCTTC. Its protein product is CASSDPALAGVGNEQFF.

This chain joins TRBV12-5 and TRBJ1-1, with D perhaps matching TRBD1 (5 bases). The CDR3 runs to 13 residues. Germline V CDR1 and CDR2: LGHNT, FRNRAP. Trimming pared 6 bases from V and 5 bases from J, leaving 13 bases between. CDR3 bases: TGTGCTAGTGGCCCTTCGGGGGAAACTGAAGCTTTCTTT. Protein: CASGPSGETEAFF.

J is TRBJ1-6 and V is TRBV6-2 or TRBV6-3; no definite D call. The length of the CDR3 is 14 residues. V was clipped by 5 bases and J by 10 bases, with 15 bases between them. CDR1 is MNHEY, CDR2 SVGEGT, per germline. The CDR3 region has the DNA TGTGCCAGCAGTACGGACTCTGAAGGGTCACCCCTCCACTTT. The encoded protein is CASSTDSEGSPLHF.

The rearrangement links TRBV4-1 to TRBJ1-1; D is uncertain. The CDR3 extends over 14 amino acids. Germline CDR1 MGHRA, CDR2 YSYEKL. Between the trimmed V and J ends, which lost 1 base and 4 bases, there was a span of 10 bases. The CDR3 region has the DNA TGCGCCAGCAGCCAAGTCTCGGGAAGCACTGAAGCTTTCTTT. Amino acid sequence: CASSQVSGSTEAFF.

This chain's CDR3 is CASSWGTSGSNEQFF. The DNA for the CDR3 is TGTGCCAGCAGCTGGGGGACTAGCGGGAGCAATGAGCAGTTCTTC. The rearrangement joins TRBV5-4 to TRBJ2-1; 14 nucleotides match TRBD2. The germline V gene encodes CDR1 SGHNT and CDR2 YYREEE (reference sequence). Trimming cost V 3 bases and J 6 bases; bases outside gene matches: 2. CDR3 length: 15 amino acids.

J is TRBJ1-4 and V is TRBV6-6; unclear D gene. The germline V gene has CDR1 MNHNY and CDR2 SVGAGI (reference sequence). V lost 10 bases to trimming and J lost 2 bases, with 14 bases between them. This CDR3 contains 14 residues. The CDR3 coding sequence is TGTGCCACACTAGGTAGCGACACTAATGAAAAACTGTTTTTT. Its protein product is CATLGSDTNEKLFF.

The genes are TRBV19 and TRBJ2-3; 8 bases are shared with TRBD2. Losses at the gene ends were 4 bases for V and 4 bases for J; bases not matched to a gene: 7. Germline values: CDR1 LNHDA, CDR2 SQIVND (reference sequence). This CDR3 spans 15 amino acids. CDR3 loop: CASSTEREYPDTQYF. The CDR3, as DNA: TGTGCCAGTAGTACGGAGCGGGAGTATCCAGATACGCAGTATTTT.